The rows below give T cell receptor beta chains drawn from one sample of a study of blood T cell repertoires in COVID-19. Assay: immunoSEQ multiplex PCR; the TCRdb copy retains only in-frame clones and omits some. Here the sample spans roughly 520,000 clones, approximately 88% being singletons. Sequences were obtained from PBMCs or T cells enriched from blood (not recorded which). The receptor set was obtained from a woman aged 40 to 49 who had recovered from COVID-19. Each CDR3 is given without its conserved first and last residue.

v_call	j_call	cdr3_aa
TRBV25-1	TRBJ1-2	ASSESGDYGYT
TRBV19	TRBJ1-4	ASRGEGEKLF
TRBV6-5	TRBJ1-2	ASSNRVYGYT
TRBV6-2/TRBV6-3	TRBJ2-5	ASSNRLVPQETQY
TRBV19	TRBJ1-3	ASSMGTVYSGNTIY
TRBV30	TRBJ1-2	AWSFLQGANYGYT
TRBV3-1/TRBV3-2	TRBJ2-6	ASSPVQGAGANVLT
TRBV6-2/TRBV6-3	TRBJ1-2	ASSSSPPDRSGHYGYT
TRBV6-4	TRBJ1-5	ASSLQGPMDQPQH
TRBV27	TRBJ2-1	ASSTGLAAYNEQF
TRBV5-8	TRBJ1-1	ASSLRSGSGTEAF
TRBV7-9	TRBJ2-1	ASGHSGSDYNEQF
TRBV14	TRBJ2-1	ASSQERGRGLRNEQF
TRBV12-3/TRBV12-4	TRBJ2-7	ASSFQRGYEQY
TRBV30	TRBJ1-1	ALQENTEAF
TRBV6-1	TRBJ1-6	ASSENRGQSLH
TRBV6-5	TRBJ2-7	ASSYAEISSYEQY
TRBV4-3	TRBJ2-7	ASSRQWGGRAYEQY
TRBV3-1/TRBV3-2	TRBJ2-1	ASSQGGQQHNEQF
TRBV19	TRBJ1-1	ASSMFQGAIGHTEAF
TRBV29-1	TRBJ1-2	SVEGGTGRYGYT
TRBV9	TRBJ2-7	ASSGDRGQGSYEQY
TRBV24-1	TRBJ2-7	ATSDLSTRQGVNYEQY
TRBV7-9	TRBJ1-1	ASSKRGSGGREAF
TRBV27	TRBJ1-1	ASSPRGGMEAF
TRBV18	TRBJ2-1	ASAWSSYNEQF
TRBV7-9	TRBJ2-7	ASRIGNQQY
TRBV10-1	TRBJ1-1	ASSDPVNTEAF
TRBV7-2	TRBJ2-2	ASSLGAGLLTGELF
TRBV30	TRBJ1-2	AWRDSGSQPHYGYT
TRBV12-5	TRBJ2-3	AIPRNPPITDTQY
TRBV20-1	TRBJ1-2	SATVNYGYT